Below, 11 T cell receptor beta chains from the same sample are listed, as sequenced in a study of blood T cell repertoires in COVID-19. Assay used: immunoSEQ multiplex PCR; TCRdb lists only in-frame clones, some missing. The sample holds roughly 140,000 clones, around 81% seen once. Input material: PBMCs or T cells enriched from blood (not recorded which). These receptors originate from a woman in her 40s who had recovered from COVID-19.

This chain uses TRBV5-1 with TRBJ1-3, with 7 bases fitting TRBD1. Germline CDR1 is SGHRS and CDR2 is YFSETQ. This CDR3 spans 22 amino acids. Unmatched junction bases numbered 23, after V lost 2 bases and J lost 0 bases. DNA for the CDR3: TGCGCCAGCAGCTTTGTGGCTACTTCGGGACAGCCCTTCAGGGCCTCTGGAAACACCATATATTTT. Protein product: CASSFVATSGQPFRASGNTIYF.

This rearrangement joins TRBV19 to TRBJ2-6; 9 nucleotides align to TRBD1. The germline gives CDR1 LNHDA, CDR2 SQIVND (reference sequence). The V gene end was trimmed by 5 bases and the J gene end by 0 bases; junction bases not matched to a gene: 5. The CDR3 is 17 amino acids. CDR3 amino acids: CASSLQGASSGANVLTF. The DNA for the CDR3 is TGTGCCAGTAGTCTACAGGGGGCAAGCTCTGGGGCCAACGTCCTGACTTTC.

The chain recombines TRBV7-3 with TRBJ2-7; 11 bases fit TRBD2. There are 16 residues in the CDR3. Germline CDR1 reads SGHTA; CDR2 reads FQGTGA. J lost 5 bases, V lost 4 bases, and 10 bases had no gene match. The CDR3 bases are TGTGCCAGCAGCTCAACTATTACTAGCGGGAGCCACGAGCAGTACTTC. This gives the protein CASSSTITSGSHEQYF.

This chain connects TRBV5-4 to TRBJ1-2, with TRBD1 as a possible D gene (6 bases). CDR3 size: 14 residues. Looked up from germline, CDR1 is SGHNT and CDR2 is YYREEE (reference sequence). Trimming shortened V by 0 bases and J by 3 bases, and 9 bases separated the two germline ends. This CDR3 reads CASSLVPGDYGYTF. Written as DNA, the CDR3 is TGTGCCAGCAGCTTGGTCCCAGGGGACTATGGCTACACCTTC. Full variable domain (rest looked up from reference TRBV5-4 and TRBJ1-2): ETGVTQSPTHLIKTRGQQVTLRCSSQSGHNTVSWYQQALGQGPQFIFQYYREEENGRGNFPPRFSGLQFPNYSSELNVNALELDDSALYLCASSLVPGDYGYTFGSGTRLTVV.

This clone was seen a handful of times. The chain combines TRBV2 with TRBJ1-4; 7 bases are a match to TRBD1. CDR3 length equals 15 residues. Germline V lookup: CDR1 SNHLY, CDR2 FYNNEI. The V and J ends lost 7 bases and 0 bases, in that order; junction bases with no gene match: 5. The CDR3 nucleotides are TGTGCCAGCAAGCTGGACAGGTCAACTAATGAAAAACTGTTTTTT. Its protein product is CASKLDRSTNEKLFF.

The chain couples TRBV3-1 (or the pseudogene TRBV3-2) to TRBJ2-1; possibly TRBD1 for D (5 bases). This CDR3 has 18 amino acids. Per germline, CDR1 LGHDT and CDR2 YNNKEL (reference sequence). V was shortened by 4 bases and J by 5 bases, with 24 bases between the two germline ends. CDR3 in DNA: TGTGCCAGCAGCCCCGGGTACATGGGGCCTCAAGGTCACAATGAGCAGTTCTTC. This gives the protein CASSPGYMGPQGHNEQFF.

The chain carries TRBV10-3 and TRBJ1-6, with 7 positions matching TRBD1. Unmatched junction bases numbered 4, after V lost 4 bases and J lost 7 bases. Germline V lookup: CDR1 ENHRY, CDR2 SYGVKD. CDR3 length: 14 residues. CDR3 sequence (DNA): TGTGCCATCAGTGTTTCACAGGGGAATTCACCCCTCCACTTT. Translated, it gives CAISVSQGNSPLHF.

The V call is TRBV19, the J call TRBJ1-1; 8 nucleotides align to TRBD1. Per germline, CDR1 LNHDA and CDR2 SQIVND (reference sequence). The J segment lost 5 bases and the V segment lost 5 bases, leaving 7 bases of the junction unmatched. The CDR3 is 14 amino acids. Here the CDR3 reads CASSARRGQTEAFF. CDR3 DNA: TGTGCCAGTAGTGCCCGCAGGGGGCAAACTGAAGCTTTCTTT.

The V call is TRBV29-1, the J call TRBJ2-2, with 7 bases matching TRBD2. This CDR3 has 13 residues. Trimming took 3 bases from V and 5 from J; bases not matched to a gene: 3. Germline V CDR1 and CDR2: SQVTM, ANQGSEA. The CDR3 region has the DNA TGCAGCGTTGACCAGGGAGGGACCGGGGAGCTGTTTTTT. Its translation is CSVDQGGTGELFF.

This chain uses TRBV6-6 with TRBJ1-1; 11 nucleotides align to TRBD1. This CDR3 comprises 15 residues. Germline trimming cut 5 bases from V and 1 base from J; bases unmatched to any gene: 3. CDR1 is MNHNY, CDR2 SVGAGI, per germline (reference sequence). The CDR3: CASSKGQGGNTEAFF. In DNA form, the CDR3 reads TGTGCCAGCAGTAAGGGACAGGGGGGGAACACTGAAGCTTTCTTT.

The chain joins TRBV10-3 to TRBJ1-5, with TRBD1 identical over 11 bases. The V gene end was trimmed by 5 bases and the J gene end by 0 bases; junction bases not matched to a gene: 6. Germline V gives CDR1 ENHRY, CDR2 SYGVKD. CDR3 length equals 17 residues. The CDR3 bases are TGTGCCATCAGTCCCGGGACAGGGGGACATAGCAATCAGCCCCAGCATTTT. Its protein product is CAISPGTGGHSNQPQHF.